This TCR beta chain originates from a study of T-cell memory formation after mild COVID-19 (dated by TCRdb to the early 2020s). As for the study more broadly: TCR sequence clusters from the two donors were found to be largely donor specific. Two young, previously healthy adult volunteers made up the cohort, one male and one female. Longitudinal TCRalpha and TCRbeta repertoire sequencing tracked T-cell clones expanding and contracting after mild COVID-19 in two donors. What the work shows at the level of the full study, not this receptor alone: Contracting CD4+ clones were found mainly in CM and EM memory subsets, while CD8+ clones were enriched in EMRA. Some responding clones were detected in pre-infection memory, which suggested that pre-existing cross-reactive memory T cells had joined the SARS-CoV-2 response. SARS-CoV-2 specificity was not confirmed for the second-wave clones peaking on day 37. Only a couple of mild cases were covered by the study, and larger cohorts that include severe cases with pre-infection samples were considered necessary. Clones contracting from day 15 to 85 had balanced CD4/CD8 phenotypes, while a second wave expanding from day 15 to 37 was biased towards CD4+.

Sequencer: Illumina NovaSeq 6000. cDNA libraries for TCRalpha and TCRbeta were prepared by 5'RACE using constant-segment primers, with sample barcodes and unique molecular identifiers added. Trizol reagent was used to extract RNA from every sample. Amplification of the libraries took two PCR steps, and the second step added a second sample barcode plus Illumina TruSeq adapters. The libraries were sequenced on an Illumina NovaSeq using 2 x 150 bp paired-end reads. In the original analysis: With migec v1.2.7, reads were demultiplexed and then collapsed into UMI-guided consensus sequences. Using mixcr v2.1.11, the UMI consensuses were aligned to TRA and TRB V and J templates and assembled into clonotypes. A clonotype was counted as expanded or contracted only when both edgeR and NoisET called the clonotype significant, with the noise models trained on biological replicates. For edgeR calls, the thresholds were a false discovery rate-adjusted p below 0.01 and a log2 fold-change of 1. PCA with hierarchical clustering of max-normalized trajectories of the 1000 most abundant clonotypes was used as exploratory dynamics analysis. Each responding clone was given a CD4 or CD8 phenotype based on the CD4+ and CD8+ repertoires, which had been sequenced separately. Starting from the raw public reads, TCRdb applied fastp trimming at Q25, assembled clones with MiXCR and retained in-frame beta chains. Each entry merges the rows of one CDR3 protein and shows their most common DNA and genes. None of the V and J calls come from the authors' own analysis; TCRdb made them. The sample table records around 530,000 distinct CDR3 sequences; roughly 22% of these occur just once. The ten most abundant clones make up around 7.7% of the sample.

Ficoll-Paque density gradient centrifugation was used to isolate PBMCs. This clonotype was counted a few times. Its antigen is currently not known. It has no much larger one-base neighbor in the sample; base qualities were not kept. Reading from cysteine to phenylalanine, the CDR3 counts 15 amino acids. Only the CDR3 portion is preserved as DNA: 45 bases, with reading frame beginning at the first base. The germline V end is reduced by 2 bases and the J end by 8 bases; junction bases left unmatched: 5. The CDR1 and CDR2 encoded by the germline V gene are SGHRS and YFSETQ. This receptor was identified in an adult woman who had mild COVID-19 (a few samples of this study predate the infection). The sample titles of this study are shuffled in the database, so cell type and time point are left out; the donor was told from shared clones. Recombination linked TRBV5-1 to TRBJ1-4; 11 nucleotides in the junction match TRBD1. Sequences were obtained from PBMCs or a T cell subset sorted from them (not recorded which). The CDR3 region reads CASSFPGQGEEKLFF. The nucleotide sequence is given as TGCGCCAGCAGCTTTCCGGGACAGGGGGAGGAAAAACTGTTTTTT.